The clone carrying this TCR beta chain was seen more than once but under ten times. Using a J-beta primer mix together with a sample-barcoded 5' primer, a second PCR was run for about 6 to 11 cycles. TCRdb itself ran the 5' RACE reads through MiXCR, one entry per CDR3 protein. The sample has 1.8 million or so distinct CDR3 sequences, 39% seen once. This entry belongs to a study of blood T cells in healthy people across ages. The TCR comes from a human donor in good health. The sequenced sample was blood.

Written as DNA, the CDR3 is TGCGCCAGCAGCCGTCCGGGGACCGGGGAGCTGTTTTTT. Its translation: CASSRPGTGELFF. This chain joins TRBV4-1 and TRBJ2-2; tentative D call: TRBD2 (5 bases). Germline CDR1 MGHRA, CDR2 YSYEKL. The CDR3 is 13 residues long. V lost 4 bases, J lost 5 bases, and 8 bases lay in between.